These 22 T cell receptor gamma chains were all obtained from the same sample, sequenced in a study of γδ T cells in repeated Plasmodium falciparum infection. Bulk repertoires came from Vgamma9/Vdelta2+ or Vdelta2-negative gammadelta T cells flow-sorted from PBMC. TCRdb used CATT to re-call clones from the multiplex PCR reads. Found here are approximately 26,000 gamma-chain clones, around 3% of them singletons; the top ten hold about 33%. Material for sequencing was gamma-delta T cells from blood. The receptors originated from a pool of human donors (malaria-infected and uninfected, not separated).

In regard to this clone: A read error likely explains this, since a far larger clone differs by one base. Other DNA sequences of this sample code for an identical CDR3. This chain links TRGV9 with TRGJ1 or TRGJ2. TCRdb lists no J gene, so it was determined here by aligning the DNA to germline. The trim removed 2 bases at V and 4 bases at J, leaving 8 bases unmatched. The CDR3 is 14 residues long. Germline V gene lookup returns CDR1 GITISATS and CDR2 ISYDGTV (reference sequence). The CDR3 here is CALWEGRNYYKKLF. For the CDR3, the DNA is TGTGCCTTGTGGGAGGGTAGAAACTATTATAAGAAACTCTTT.

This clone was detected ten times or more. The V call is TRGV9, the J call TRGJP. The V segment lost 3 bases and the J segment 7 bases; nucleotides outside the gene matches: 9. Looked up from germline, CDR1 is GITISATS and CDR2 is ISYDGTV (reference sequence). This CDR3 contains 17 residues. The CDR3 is CALWENFGELGKKIKVF. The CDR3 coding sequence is TGTGCCTTGTGGGAGAATTTCGGGGAGTTGGGCAAAAAAATCAAGGTATTT.

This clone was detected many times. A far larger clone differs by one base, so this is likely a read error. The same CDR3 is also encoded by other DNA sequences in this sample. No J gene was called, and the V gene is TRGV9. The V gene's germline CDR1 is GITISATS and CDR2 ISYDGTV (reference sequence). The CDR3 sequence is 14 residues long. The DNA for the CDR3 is TGTGCCTTGTGGGAGGTACCCAGTGGGTATAAGAAGCTCTTT. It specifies CALWEVPSGYKKLF.

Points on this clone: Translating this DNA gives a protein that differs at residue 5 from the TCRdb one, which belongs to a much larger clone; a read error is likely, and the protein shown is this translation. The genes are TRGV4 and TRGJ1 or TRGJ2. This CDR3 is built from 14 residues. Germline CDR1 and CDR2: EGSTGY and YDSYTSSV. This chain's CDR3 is CATWGGLNYYKKLF. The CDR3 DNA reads TGTGCCACCTGGGGTGGGCTGAATTATTATAAGAAACTCTTT.

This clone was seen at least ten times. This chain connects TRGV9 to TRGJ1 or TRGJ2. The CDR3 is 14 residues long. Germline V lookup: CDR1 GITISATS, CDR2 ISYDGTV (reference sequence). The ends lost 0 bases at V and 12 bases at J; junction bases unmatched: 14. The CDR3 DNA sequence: TGTGCCTTGTGGGAGGTGCCCTTCCGGGCCTTGAAACTCTTT. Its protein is CALWEVPFRALKLF.

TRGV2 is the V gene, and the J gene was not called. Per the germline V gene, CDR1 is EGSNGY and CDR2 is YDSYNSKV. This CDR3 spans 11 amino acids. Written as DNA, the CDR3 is TGTGCCACCTGGGACCTGATTGCGATTTACTTT. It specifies CATWDLIAIYF.

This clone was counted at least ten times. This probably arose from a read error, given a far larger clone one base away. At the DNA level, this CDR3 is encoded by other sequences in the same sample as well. CDR3 in amino acids: CATWDGANYYKKLF. The CDR3, as DNA: TGTGCCACCTGGGATGGGGCGAATTATTACAAGAAACTCTTT. This chain joins TRGV4 and TRGJ1 or TRGJ2. TCRdb gives no J gene; it was assigned here by matching the DNA to germline. The CDR3 totals 14 residues. Germline CDR1 reads EGSTGY; CDR2 reads YDSYTSSV.

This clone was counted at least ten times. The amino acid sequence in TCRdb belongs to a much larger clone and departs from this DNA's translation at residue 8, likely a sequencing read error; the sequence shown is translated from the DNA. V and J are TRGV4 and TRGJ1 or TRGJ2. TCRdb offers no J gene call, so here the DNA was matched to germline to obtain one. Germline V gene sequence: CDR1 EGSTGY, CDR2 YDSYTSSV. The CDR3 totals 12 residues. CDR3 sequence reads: CATWHLYDKKLF. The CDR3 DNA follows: TGTGCCACCTGGCACCTTTATGATAAGAAACTCTTT.

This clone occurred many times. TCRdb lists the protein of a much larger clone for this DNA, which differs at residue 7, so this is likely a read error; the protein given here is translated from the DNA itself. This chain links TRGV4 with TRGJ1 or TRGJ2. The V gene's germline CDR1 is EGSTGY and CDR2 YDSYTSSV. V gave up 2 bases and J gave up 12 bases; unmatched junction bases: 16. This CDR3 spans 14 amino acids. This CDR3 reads CATWDVKVGRRKLF. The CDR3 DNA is TGTGCCACCTGGGATGTGAAAGTCGGAAGGCGGAAACTCTTT.

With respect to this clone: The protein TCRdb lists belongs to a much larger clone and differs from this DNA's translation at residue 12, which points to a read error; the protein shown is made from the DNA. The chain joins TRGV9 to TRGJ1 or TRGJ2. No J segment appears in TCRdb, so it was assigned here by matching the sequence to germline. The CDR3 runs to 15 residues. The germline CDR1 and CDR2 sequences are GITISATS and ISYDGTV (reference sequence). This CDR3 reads CALWEVHEFDYRKLF. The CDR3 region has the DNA TGTGCCTTGTGGGAGGTGCACGAATTTGATTATAGGAAACTCTTT.

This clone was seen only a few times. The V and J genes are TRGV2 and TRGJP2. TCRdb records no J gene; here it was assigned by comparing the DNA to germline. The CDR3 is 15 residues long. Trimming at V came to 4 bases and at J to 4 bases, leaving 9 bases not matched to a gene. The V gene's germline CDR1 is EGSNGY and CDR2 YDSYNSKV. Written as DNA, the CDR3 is TGTGCCACCTGGGATCGAAGGCTTAGTGATTGGATCAAGACGTTT. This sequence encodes CATWDRRLSDWIKTF.

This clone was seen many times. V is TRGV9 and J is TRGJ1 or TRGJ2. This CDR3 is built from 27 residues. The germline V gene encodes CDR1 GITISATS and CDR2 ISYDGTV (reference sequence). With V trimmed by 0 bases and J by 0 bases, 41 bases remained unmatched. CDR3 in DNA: TGTGCCTTGTGGGAGGTGCATGGGTTAACCGCCAGGATGGGCAGATTGTGGGAAGGCCAGAATTATTATAAGAAACTCTTT. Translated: CALWEVHGLTARMGRLWEGQNYYKKLF.

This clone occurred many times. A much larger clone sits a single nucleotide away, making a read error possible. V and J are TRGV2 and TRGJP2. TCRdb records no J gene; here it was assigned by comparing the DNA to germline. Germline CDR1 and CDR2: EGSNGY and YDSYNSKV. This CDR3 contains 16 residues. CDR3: CATWDGQYSSDWIKTF. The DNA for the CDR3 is TGTGCCACCTGGGACGGACAATATAGTAGCGATTGGATCAAGACGTTT.

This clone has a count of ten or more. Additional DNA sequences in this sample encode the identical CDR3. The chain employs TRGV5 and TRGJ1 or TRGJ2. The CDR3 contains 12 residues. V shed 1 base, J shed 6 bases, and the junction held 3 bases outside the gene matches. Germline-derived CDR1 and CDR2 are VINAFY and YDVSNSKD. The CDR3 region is CATWDRRYKKLF. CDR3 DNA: TGTGCCACCTGGGACAGACGTTATAAGAAACTCTTT.

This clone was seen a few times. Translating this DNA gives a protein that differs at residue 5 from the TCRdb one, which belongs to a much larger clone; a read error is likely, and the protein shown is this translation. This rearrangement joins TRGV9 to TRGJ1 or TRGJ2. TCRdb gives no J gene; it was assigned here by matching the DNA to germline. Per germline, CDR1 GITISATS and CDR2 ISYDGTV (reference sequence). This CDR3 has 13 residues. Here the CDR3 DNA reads TGTGCCTTGTGGGGGGTGCGGCCCTTAAAGAAACTCTTT. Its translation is CALWGVRPLKKLF.

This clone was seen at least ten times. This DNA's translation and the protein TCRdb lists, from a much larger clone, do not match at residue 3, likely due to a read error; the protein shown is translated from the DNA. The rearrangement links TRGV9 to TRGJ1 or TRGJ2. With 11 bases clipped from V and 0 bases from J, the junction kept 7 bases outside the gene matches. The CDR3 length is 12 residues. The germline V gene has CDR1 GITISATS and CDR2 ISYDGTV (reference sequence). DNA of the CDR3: TGTGCCTCGTACCCGAATTATTATAAGAAACTCTTT. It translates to CASYPNYYKKLF.

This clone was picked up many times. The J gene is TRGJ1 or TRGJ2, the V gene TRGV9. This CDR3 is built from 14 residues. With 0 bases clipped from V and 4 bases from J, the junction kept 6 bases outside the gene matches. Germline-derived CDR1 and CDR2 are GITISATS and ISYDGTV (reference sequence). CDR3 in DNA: TGTGCCTTGTGGGAGGTGCCTTCGTATTATAAGAAACTCTTT. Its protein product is CALWEVPSYYKKLF.

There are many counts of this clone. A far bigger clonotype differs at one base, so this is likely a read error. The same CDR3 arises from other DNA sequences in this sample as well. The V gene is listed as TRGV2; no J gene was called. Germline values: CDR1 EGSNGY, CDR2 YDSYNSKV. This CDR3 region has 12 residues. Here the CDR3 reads CATWDGPGKKLF. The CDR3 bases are TGTGCCACCTGGGACGGCCCGGGTAAGAAACTCTTC.

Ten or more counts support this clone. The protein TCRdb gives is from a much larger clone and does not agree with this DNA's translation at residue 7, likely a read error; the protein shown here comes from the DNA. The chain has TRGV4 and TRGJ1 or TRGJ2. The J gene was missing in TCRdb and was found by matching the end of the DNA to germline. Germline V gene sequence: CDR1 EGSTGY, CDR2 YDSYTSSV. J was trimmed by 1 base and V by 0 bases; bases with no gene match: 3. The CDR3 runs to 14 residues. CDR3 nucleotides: TGTGCCACCTGGGATGGGAATAATTATTATAAGAAACTCTTT. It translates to CATWDGNNYYKKLF.

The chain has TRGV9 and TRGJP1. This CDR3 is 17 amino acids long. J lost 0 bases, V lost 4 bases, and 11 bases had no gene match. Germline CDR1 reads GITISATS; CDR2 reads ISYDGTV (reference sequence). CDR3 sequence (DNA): TGTGCCTTGTGGGAAGGGGGGGGGTATACCACTGGTTGGTTCAAGATATTT. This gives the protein CALWEGGGYTTGWFKIF.

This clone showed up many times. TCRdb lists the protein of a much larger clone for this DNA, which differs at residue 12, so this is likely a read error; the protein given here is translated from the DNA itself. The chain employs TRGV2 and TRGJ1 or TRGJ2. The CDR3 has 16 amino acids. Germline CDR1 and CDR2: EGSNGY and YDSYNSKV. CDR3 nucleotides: TGTGCCACCTGGGACGGTATACGTTCGAATTATGATAAGAAACTCTTT. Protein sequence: CATWDGIRSNYDKKLF.

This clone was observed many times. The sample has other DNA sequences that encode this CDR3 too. In DNA form, the CDR3 reads TGTGCCTTGTGGGAGGCCCCGCAAGAGTTGGGCAAAAAAATCAAGGTATTT. Its protein is CALWEAPQELGKKIKVF. The genes are TRGV9 and TRGJP. V lost 2 bases, J lost 3 bases, and 4 bases stayed unmatched. The V gene's germline CDR1 is GITISATS and CDR2 ISYDGTV (reference sequence). CDR3 length: 17 amino acids.